The 10 T cell receptor beta chains reported below all come from one sample, sequenced in a study of regulatory T cells in long-lasting Graves disease. To make TCR beta libraries, researchers used iRepertoire HTBI primers and Arm-PCR of CDR3 regions. MiXCR, run by TCRdb on the multiplex PCR reads, gives a single entry per CDR3 protein. Of hundreds of thousands of distinct CDR3 sequences listed, around 16% are singletons. Specified time point: newly diagnosed GD, antithyroid drugs for less than 3 months. From PBMCs, RNA was extracted and then used to make the TCR library. This specimen consisted of peripheral blood mononuclear cells (PBMCs), obtained at new diagnosis, from a patient treated with antithyroid drugs. Receptor source: a female donor with Graves disease.

Ten or more counts support this clonotype. This chain links TRBV10-3 with TRBJ1-5; 8 bases are shared with TRBD1. The CDR3 is 13 amino acids. V was clipped by 5 bases and J by 4 bases; unmatched bases: 1. In germline, CDR1 is ENHRY, CDR2 SYGVKD. CDR3 nucleotides: TGTGCCATCAGTAGACAGGGGAATCAGCCCCAGCATTTT. It yields the protein CAISRQGNQPQHF.

The table lists this clonotype with many counts. The chain links TRBV30 to TRBJ1-2; the D is unclear. This CDR3 spans 13 amino acids. Trimming pared 0 bases from V and 8 bases from J, leaving 13 bases between. From germline, CDR1 is GTSNPN and CDR2 SVGIG (reference sequence). This chain's CDR3 is CAWSVQSISGYTF. The CDR3 nucleotides read TGTGCCTGGAGTGTACAGAGTATCAGCGGCTACACCTTC.

This sequence joins TRBV28 and TRBJ2-3, with 10 positions matching TRBD1. This CDR3 spans 16 amino acids. In germline, CDR1 is MDHEN, CDR2 SYDVKM. Trimming cost V 8 bases and J 3 bases; bases outside gene matches: 11. As DNA, the CDR3 is TGTGCCAGCCCCCCCCGACAGGGGGCAGGGACAGATACGCAGTATTTT. This gives the protein CASPPRQGAGTDTQYF.

Ten or more counts support this clonotype. This chain links TRBV7-9 with TRBJ2-3, with D perhaps matching TRBD2 (5 bases). This CDR3 spans 16 amino acids. V lost 9 bases, J lost 1 base, and 20 bases lay in between. Germline CDR1 reads SEHNR; CDR2 reads FQNEAQ (reference sequence). The CDR3 sequence is CASSPRATPRTDTQYF. CDR3 sequence (DNA): TGTGCCAGTAGCCCGAGGGCGACCCCCCGCACAGATACGCAGTATTTT.

This chain connects TRBV30 to TRBJ2-7; a weak D match, TRBD2 (6 bases). The CDR3 runs 15 residues. Trimming stripped 5 bases from V and 2 bases from J, with 19 bases between. Germline values: CDR1 GTSNPN, CDR2 SVGIG (reference sequence). The chain's CDR3 is CAWGSGGRSAYEQYF. CDR3 bases: TGTGCCTGGGGATCCGGTGGGAGGTCTGCCTACGAGCAGTACTTC.

This clonotype was detected many times. Written as DNA, the CDR3 is TGCAGTGCTAGAGATGGTGCGAGGCACGATGGCTACACCTTC. Protein product: CSARDGARHDGYTF. The chain employs TRBV20-1 and TRBJ1-2; D unresolved. Germline V CDR1 and CDR2: DFQATT, SNEGSKA (reference sequence). The CDR3 is made up of 14 amino acids. V shed 0 bases and J shed 6 bases, with 14 bases lying between them.

V usage is TRBV4-1 and J usage is TRBJ1-4; D is possibly TRBD1 (6 bases). The V gene's germline CDR1 is MGHRA and CDR2 YSYEKL. The CDR3 covers 16 residues. V lost 3 bases to trimming and J lost 4 bases, with 15 bases between them. This CDR3 reads CASSHEGTLRNEKLFF. CDR3 coding DNA: TGCGCCAGCAGCCACGAGGGGACACTACGTAATGAAAAACTGTTTTTT.

The rearrangement uses TRBV7-9 and TRBJ1-6; no definite D call. V was trimmed by 3 bases and J by 5 bases, leaving 11 bases between them. Germline V gene data show CDR1 as SEHNR and CDR2 as FQNEAQ (reference sequence). This CDR3 has 15 residues. The CDR3 here is CASSFAVGNNSPLHF. The CDR3 nucleotides are TGTGCCAGCAGCTTCGCGGTAGGAAATAATTCACCCCTCCACTTT.

In regard to this clonotype: The junction shows a germline mismatch at one end, possibly a read error. The gene calls are TRBV11-2 and TRBJ2-7; D not certain. The CDR3 spans 12 residues. The germline gives CDR1 SGHAT, CDR2 FQNNGV. CDR3 loop: CAGSVGLTGQYF. The CDR3 DNA follows: TGTGCCGGCAGCGTAGGGTTAACGGGGCAGTACTTC.

This clonotype has more than one count but fewer than ten. This chain links TRBV10-3 with TRBJ2-1; 8 bases line up with TRBD2. CDR1 is ENHRY and CDR2 is SYGVKD in the germline V gene. The CDR3 contains 16 residues. The V and J ends lost 4 bases and 8 bases, in that order; junction bases with no gene match: 13. The CDR3 DNA sequence: TGTGCCATCAGTGTGGATTGGCGGGAGGTTGGGGATGAGCAGTTCTTC. Translated, it gives CAISVDWREVGDEQFF.